Following are 11 T cell receptor beta chains from one sample sequenced in a study of T cell repertoires in cytomegalovirus infection (dated by TCRdb to between 2018 and 2020). Sequencing was carried out with an Illumina HiSeq 1500. TCRdb passed the public sequencing reads through fastp at Q25 and MiXCR, retaining productive beta sequences. One record per CDR3 amino acid sequence lists the most common genes and DNA. Counted in this sample were under 200,000 distinct CDR3 sequences; less than 25% of them appeared once. The ten largest make up roughly 25% of the sample. Reading the label with the study, this specimen's treatment or condition is: in vitro stimulation with specific CMV peptide epitopes to enrich CMV-specific T cells. Antigen specificity for these receptors is unknown. The sample in question was CD8+ T cells from cultured PBMCs, obtained from culture after CMV antigen stimulation. The receptors were gathered from a human donor in good health (CMV status not recorded). Some clones in this sample may be carry-over from other donors' samples.

The chain couples TRBV14 to TRBJ2-1, with D unresolved. The V end was cut by 2 bases, the J end by 6 bases, with 8 bases between. This CDR3 region has 13 residues. The V gene's germline CDR1 is SGHDN and CDR2 FVKESK. The CDR3 bases are TGTGCCAGCAGCCAATACTGGAGCAATGAGCAGTTCTTC. Translation: CASSQYWSNEQFF. Full variable domain (remainder filled in from reference TRBV14 and TRBJ2-1): EAGVTQFPSHSVIEKGQTVTLRCDPISGHDNLYWYRRVMGKEIKFLLHFVKESKQDESGMPNNRFLAERTGGTYSTLKVQPAELEDSGVYFCASSQYWSNEQFFGPGTRLTVL.

The chain has TRBV28 and TRBJ1-1, with D unclear. Between the trimmed V and J ends, which lost 6 bases and 0 bases, there was a span of 23 bases. Per germline, CDR1 MDHEN and CDR2 SYDVKM. This CDR3 has 18 residues. The CDR3 DNA reads TGTGCCAGCAGCTTAGGTGGAACCTTTGGGCATATGAACACTGAAGCTTTCTTT. The encoded protein is CASSLGGTFGHMNTEAFF.

The chain joins TRBV6-7 to TRBJ2-1; 12 bases are a match to TRBD1. TRBV6-7 is reported as an ORF; its role is uncertain. V was clipped by 6 bases and J by 2 bases; unmatched bases: 5. This CDR3 is 16 amino acids long. The chain's CDR3 is CASSLWDRGPYNEQFF. CDR3 DNA: TGTGCCAGCAGCCTTTGGGACAGGGGGCCCTACAATGAGCAGTTCTTC.

J is TRBJ2-7 and V is TRBV29-1; 8 bases line up with TRBD1. Germline V gene data show CDR1 as SQVTM and CDR2 as ANQGSEA. The CDR3 loop spans 12 amino acids. V shed 6 bases, J shed 7 bases, and the junction held 8 bases outside the gene matches. DNA of the CDR3: TGCAGCGTCCTGACAGGGGAACGTGAGCAGTACTTC. It translates to CSVLTGEREQYF.

This chain links TRBV4-1 with TRBJ2-7, with D perhaps matching TRBD1 (5 bases). V lost 1 base, J lost 5 bases, and 12 bases lay in between. Germline lookup yields CDR1 MGHRA and CDR2 YSYEKL. There are 14 residues in the CDR3. CDR3 nucleotide sequence: TGCGCCAGCAGCCAAGGGGCAGGGCTGGACGAGCAGTACTTC. Protein product: CASSQGAGLDEQYF.

V usage is TRBV12-3 or TRBV12-4 and J usage is TRBJ1-2; D is unresolved. The CDR3 is made up of 15 amino acids. Deletions cut 5 bases from V and 0 bases from J, with 13 bases between. The CDR3 spells CASSPAGATNYGYTF. The CDR3, as DNA: TGTGCCAGCAGTCCCGCAGGCGCCACTAACTATGGCTACACCTTC.

The rearrangement links TRBV6-1 to TRBJ2-5; D is perhaps TRBD1 (7 bases). The V gene lost 7 bases and the J gene lost 4 bases, with 22 bases spanning the gap. The germline gives CDR1 MNHNS, CDR2 SASEGT. The CDR3 has 16 amino acids. The CDR3 loop reads CASIPRGTAGGETQYF. The CDR3 DNA reads as TGTGCCAGCATCCCTCGGGGGACTGCAGGGGGAGAGACCCAGTACTTC.

This rearrangement joins TRBV7-6 to TRBJ1-1; 8 nucleotides match TRBD1. CDR3 length equals 13 residues. Trimming took 8 bases from V and 7 from J; bases not matched to a gene: 9. Germline CDR1 and CDR2: SGHVS and FNYEAQ. CDR3 sequence reads: CASDPRTGSEAFF. The CDR3 region has the DNA TGTGCCAGCGACCCGAGGACAGGGAGTGAAGCTTTCTTT.

This chain joins TRBV7-2 and TRBJ2-7; tentatively, D is TRBD1 or TRBD2 (5 bases each). The germline V gene encodes CDR1 SGHTA and CDR2 FQGNSA. This CDR3 comprises 16 residues. V lost 5 bases, J lost 4 bases, and 21 bases lay in between. The CDR3 loop is CASSHPGPPAPYEQYF. The DNA for the CDR3 is TGTGCCAGCAGCCACCCGGGGCCTCCAGCCCCATACGAGCAGTACTTC.

The V gene is TRBV12-3 or TRBV12-4, the J gene TRBJ1-1; D is perhaps TRBD1 (5 bases). Trimming pared 2 bases from V and 5 bases from J, leaving 12 bases between. The CDR3 contains 14 residues. CDR3 region: CASSLSGERTEAFF. In nucleotides, the CDR3 is TGTGCCAGCAGTTTATCGGGGGAGAGGACTGAAGCTTTCTTT.

The chain combines TRBV5-4 with TRBJ2-7, with TRBD2 as a possible D gene (6 bases). The CDR3 contains 14 residues. The germline gives CDR1 SGHNT, CDR2 YYREEE (reference sequence). Trimming removed 0 bases from V and 2 bases from J, with 9 bases in between. The CDR3 sequence: CASSLGRETYEQYF. In nucleotides, the CDR3 is TGTGCCAGCAGCTTGGGGAGGGAGACCTACGAGCAGTACTTC.